This TCR beta chain appears in the sequencing data of a study of T-cell reconstitution after alpha-beta-depleted transplantation in children listed by TCRdb under 2016. Regarding the study in general: The study quantitatively tracked T-cell immune reconstitution after TCRalphabeta/CD19-depleted allogeneic hematopoietic cell transplantation in children using TCR repertoire profiling.

To note about this clonotype: Its cognate antigen has yet to be identified. No base quality values were provided; no much bigger clone lies one nucleotide off.

From cysteine to phenylalanine, the CDR3 is 15 amino acids long. Of the read, only the CDR3 DNA is kept; its 45 bases are in frame from base 1. Via the germline V gene, CDR1 is SGHDN and CDR2 FVKESK. The V end loses 0 bases and the J end loses 3 bases, and a stretch of 9 bases separates them. Per the publication, the treatment or condition label means: allogeneic hematopoietic cell transplantation with graft depleted of TCRalphabeta T cells and CD19 B cells. The children who served as transplant recipients had been given grafts of TCRalphabeta/CD19-depleted allogeneic hematopoietic cells. General findings and caveats noted by the study authors: The high TCRbeta diversity at day 60 in some patients was ascribed to recipient T cells and intrathymic progenitors that had survived conditioning. Apparently early alphabetaT-cell count recovery about two months after transplant reportedly relied on only several hundred rapidly expanded clones derived from non-depleted graft cells. Over subsequent months, a decline in hyperexpanded clone frequencies was noted, and after one year, T-cell counts and TCRbeta diversity were mostly ascribed to newly produced T cells.

Library preparation employed PCR. Sequencing was performed on an Illumina HiSeq 2500. TCR libraries were prepared with molecular barcoding, using unique molecular identifiers to normalize TCRbeta repertoire quantification. The public sequencing data were trimmed at Q25 with fastp and processed into clonotypes with MiXCR by TCRdb, which kept only in-frame beta chains. Records with the same CDR3 protein are collapsed into one entry carrying the most frequent genes and DNA. Counted in this sample were 400,000 to 550,000 distinct CDR3 sequences; roughly a tenth of them appeared once. Of the sample, approximately 2% is held by the ten largest clones.

The sequenced sample was PBMCs, obtained before TCRalphabeta/CD19-depleted stem cell transplant. The chain was built from TRBV14 and TRBJ2-1; the D gene is perhaps TRBD2, from 6 matching bases. This receptor was obtained from a child aged 2-15 years with inherited bone marrow failure, due to receive a stem cell transplant. The CDR3 region has the sequence CASSQEGLYYNEQFF. The DNA is TGTGCCAGCAGCCAAGAAGGACTATACTACAATGAGCAGTTCTTC.